This T cell receptor (beta chain) was sequenced for a study of shared clonotypes between healthy human individuals. Some clones are missing from TCRdb's copy, which holds only in-frame ones; the method was immunoSEQ multiplex PCR. Of approximately 500,000 clones listed, about 96% are singletons. Study-wide findings and caveats: At large depth, rarefaction still showed sorted-subset sequencing to be incomplete. Sharing across a few donors was seen in 5% to 5.5% of naive CD4 clonotypes.

The germline V gene encodes CDR1 SGHAT and CDR2 FQDESV (reference sequence). The CDR3 loop spans 13 amino acids. With 0 bases removed from V and 1 base from J, the gap between germline ends came to 0 bases. Donors included only healthy HIV-negative adults lacking recent acute infections or vaccinations. In regard to this clone: Its antigen remains unknown.

The sequence came from a woman in her twenties or thirties in good health. This sequence joins TRBV11-1 and TRBJ2-2; D gene ambiguous. The source material was naive CD4+ T cells sorted from blood. Stated subset: CD45RA+ positively selected. The CDR3 here is CASSLANTGELFF. The DNA for the CDR3 is TGTGCCAGCAGCTTAGCGAACACCGGGGAGCTGTTTTTT.